These 21 T cell receptor beta chains originate from one sample sequenced in a study of cytomegalovirus exposure and HLA in healthy donors. The assay was immunoSEQ multiplex PCR, and TCRdb's table has in-frame clones only and misses some. The sample includes more than 95,000 clones, around 95% of them seen just once. Sequenced input: PBMCs. The receptor set was obtained from a man younger than 35 in good health and CMV-seronegative.

This CDR3 reads CASSFWDSSYEQYF. CDR3 DNA sequence: TGTGCCAGCAGCTTTTGGGACAGCTCCTACGAGCAGTACTTC. J is TRBJ2-7 and V is TRBV7-9, with 7 bases that match TRBD1. Germline lookup yields CDR1 SEHNR and CDR2 FQNEAQ (reference sequence). Germline trimming cut 3 bases from V and 0 bases from J; bases unmatched to any gene: 2. The CDR3 contains 14 residues. Together with reference TRBV7-9 and TRBJ2-7, the CDR3 gives the full variable domain: DTGVSQNPRHKITKRGQNVTFRCDPISEHNRLYWYRQTLGQGPEFLTYFQNEAQLEKSRLLSDRFSAERPKGSFSTLEIQRTEQGDSAMYLCASSFWDSSYEQYFGPGTRLTVT.

The chain uses TRBV27 and TRBJ1-2; a possible D gene is TRBD1 (5 bases). The germline V gene has CDR1 MNHEY and CDR2 SMNVEV (reference sequence). The CDR3 length is 13 residues. V was trimmed by 3 bases and J by 4 bases, leaving 9 bases between them. This CDR3 is CASSFRAGYGYTF. DNA of the CDR3: TGTGCCAGCAGTTTCAGGGCCGGCTATGGCTACACCTTC.

The chain carries TRBV15 and TRBJ1-3; D is undetermined. The CDR3 has 15 amino acids. Looked up from germline, CDR1 is LNHNV and CDR2 is YYDKDF (reference sequence). The V end lost 0 bases, the J end lost 0 bases, and 6 bases lay between the germline ends. CDR3 sequence: CATSRDVYSGNTIYF. CDR3 nucleotide sequence: TGTGCCACCAGCAGAGATGTTTACTCTGGAAACACCATATATTTT.

The rearrangement joins TRBV19 to TRBJ2-5; 10 positions match TRBD1. J gave up 5 bases and V 5 bases, and 11 bases lay outside the gene matches. The CDR3 is 16 residues long. Germline values: CDR1 LNHDA, CDR2 SQIVND (reference sequence). The CDR3 DNA follows: TGTGCCAGTAGTTCTCCCCGGGACAGGGGAGGGGAGACCCAGTACTTC. Its translation: CASSSPRDRGGETQYF.

This chain joins TRBV19 and TRBJ1-3, with 7 nucleotides matching TRBD1. This CDR3 has 14 amino acids. Trimming cost V 4 bases and J 10 bases; bases outside gene matches: 10. The germline V gene has CDR1 LNHDA and CDR2 SQIVND (reference sequence). CDR3 loop: CASSNPTDRPTIYF. The CDR3 region has the DNA TGTGCCAGTAGTAACCCCACGGACAGGCCGACCATATATTTT. The complete variable domain, with remaining parts taken from reference TRBV19 and TRBJ1-3, reads DGGITQSPKYLFRKEGQNVTLSCEQNLNHDAMYWYRQDPGQGLRLIYYSQIVNDFQKGDIAEGYSVSREKKESFPLTVTSAQKNPTAFYLCASSNPTDRPTIYFGEGSWLTVV.

The gene calls are TRBV28 and TRBJ2-5; TRBD1 agrees at 9 bases. There are 14 residues in the CDR3. CDR1 MDHEN and CDR2 SYDVKM come from the germline V gene. The ends lost 6 bases at V and 4 bases at J; junction bases unmatched: 6. In DNA, the CDR3 is TGTGCCAGCAGACACAGGGGGCTGGGAGAGACCCAGTACTTC. Translating gives CASRHRGLGETQYF.

The chain links TRBV29-1 to TRBJ2-7, with 9 bases that match TRBD2. J gave up 6 bases and V 7 bases, and 7 bases lay outside the gene matches. This CDR3 contains 12 residues. The germline gives CDR1 SQVTM, CDR2 ANQGSEA. CDR3 in DNA: TGCAGCGAGGCGGGGGGGGTAGGCGAGCAGTACTTC. Translation: CSEAGGVGEQYF.

The chain is built from TRBV4-3 and TRBJ2-7, with D possibly matching TRBD2 (6 bases). The V end lost 0 bases, the J end lost 0 bases, and 12 bases lay between the germline ends. CDR1 is LGHNA, CDR2 YSLEER, per germline. CDR3 length: 16 residues. Here the CDR3 reads CASSQDQSGPSYEQYF. CDR3 nucleotide sequence: TGCGCCAGCAGCCAAGATCAGAGCGGGCCCTCCTACGAGCAGTACTTC.

V gene TRBV21-1 combines with J gene TRBJ2-7; the tabulated D call, TRBD2, remains unverified against the DNA. TRBV21-1 is a recognized pseudogene. CDR3 length: 17 residues. The CDR3, as DNA: TGTGCCAGCAGCCCTGGCATCTCAACGGGAAGCTCCTACGAGCAGTACTTC. Amino acid sequence: CASSPGISTGSSYEQYF.

The rearrangement links TRBV11-2 to TRBJ2-7; 11 bases map to TRBD2. Germline V gene sequence: CDR1 SGHAT, CDR2 FQNNGV. With V trimmed by 5 bases and J by 4 bases, 7 bases remained unmatched. The CDR3 contains 15 residues. As DNA, the CDR3 is TGTGCCAGCAGCCGTACCGGGACTAGCGGATACGAGCAGTACTTC. This translates into CASSRTGTSGYEQYF.

The rearrangement uses TRBV18 and TRBJ2-7, with a tentative D call TRBD2 (7 bases). The CDR3 is 16 residues long. Germline CDR1 reads KGHSH; CDR2 reads LQKENI. V lost 0 bases and J 1 base, leaving 13 bases between the germline ends. The CDR3 DNA sequence: TGTGCCAGCTCACCACCGTACGGGGGGCAGTCCTACGAGCAGTACTTC. Its protein product is CASSPPYGGQSYEQYF.

This sequence joins TRBV5-4 and TRBJ1-2; D not certain. Germline-derived CDR1 and CDR2 are SGHNT and YYREEE (reference sequence). V was clipped by 3 bases and J by 3 bases, with 9 bases between them. CDR3 length: 13 amino acids. The CDR3 spells CASSSERYYGYTF. Written as DNA, the CDR3 is TGTGCCAGCAGCTCCGAGCGATACTATGGCTACACCTTC. Full variable domain (rest looked up from reference TRBV5-4 and TRBJ1-2): ETGVTQSPTHLIKTRGQQVTLRCSSQSGHNTVSWYQQALGQGPQFIFQYYREEENGRGNFPPRFSGLQFPNYSSELNVNALELDDSALYLCASSSERYYGYTFGSGTRLTVV.

For the CDR3, the DNA is TGTGCCAGCAGTTCCTTTCTCTACAATGAGCAGTTCTTC. It translates to CASSSFLYNEQFF. V gene TRBV5-6 combines with J gene TRBJ2-1; D is undetermined. This CDR3 contains 13 residues. Germline assignment: CDR1 SGHDT and CDR2 YYEEEE. With 5 bases removed from V and 3 bases from J, the gap between germline ends came to 9 bases.

J is TRBJ2-1 and V is TRBV5-6; tentatively, D is TRBD1 (6 bases). Looked up from germline, CDR1 is SGHDT and CDR2 is YYEEEE. This CDR3 has 15 residues. V gave up 1 base and J gave up 1 base, with 9 bases separating them. In DNA form, the CDR3 reads TGTGCCAGCAGCTTGCGTAGGGGGTCCTACAATGAGCAGTTCTTC. Amino acid sequence: CASSLRRGSYNEQFF.

This rearrangement joins TRBV27 to TRBJ1-4; tentatively, D is TRBD1 (6 bases). V lost 5 bases and J 7 bases, leaving 8 bases between the germline ends. This CDR3 is built from 12 residues. Germline CDR1 MNHEY, CDR2 SMNVEV (reference sequence). This chain's CDR3 is CASSGGLEKLFF. In nucleotides, the CDR3 is TGTGCCAGCAGTGGGGGCCTTGAAAAACTGTTTTTT.

The chain is built from TRBV6-5 and TRBJ2-7, with TRBD2 as a possible D gene (6 bases). This CDR3 has 13 amino acids. The germline V and J ends were trimmed by 4 bases and 4 bases, with 11 bases remaining between them. In germline, CDR1 is MNHEY, CDR2 SVGAGI. CDR3 bases: TGTGCCAGCAGTTCGGACTACCGGTACGAGCAGTACTTC. It specifies CASSSDYRYEQYF.

This clone is a singleton in its sample. The rearrangement joins TRBV5-5 to TRBJ2-7, with D possibly TRBD1 on 7 matching bases. The V gene lost 7 bases and the J gene lost 3 bases, with 17 bases spanning the gap. The CDR3 is 14 amino acids. Germline values: CDR1 SGHKS, CDR2 YYEKEE (reference sequence). The CDR3 protein is CASGLQGSYYEQYF. DNA of the CDR3: TGTGCCAGCGGACTACAGGGGTCCTACTACGAGCAGTACTTC.

This sequence joins TRBV27 and TRBJ2-3; D perhaps matches TRBD2 (5 bases). This CDR3 has 11 residues. Germline-derived CDR1 and CDR2 are MNHEY and SMNVEV (reference sequence). V was cut by 4 bases and J by 6 bases, with 5 bases left in between. CDR3 sequence: CASSWRDTQYF. CDR3 nucleotide sequence: TGTGCCAGCAGTTGGAGGGATACGCAGTATTTT.

This clone has only one observation. This chain uses TRBV25-1 with TRBJ2-1, with D possibly matching TRBD1 (5 bases). Trimming took 4 bases from V and 2 from J, leaving 12 bases between them. The CDR3 runs to 15 residues. Germline V lookup: CDR1 MGHDK, CDR2 SYGVNS. The CDR3 here is CASSGNRLTYNEQFF. DNA of the CDR3: TGTGCCAGCAGTGGAAACAGGTTAACCTACAATGAGCAGTTCTTC.

This chain connects TRBV19 to TRBJ2-1; 11 bases fit TRBD2. The germline gives CDR1 LNHDA, CDR2 SQIVND (reference sequence). CDR3 length: 16 residues. The V segment lost 7 bases and the J segment 0 bases; nucleotides outside the gene matches: 5. The CDR3 coding sequence is TGTGCCAGTAATCCTAGCGGGGGGAGCTCCTACAATGAGCAGTTCTTC. It is translated as CASNPSGGSSYNEQFF.

This chain links TRBV29-1 with TRBJ1-5, with 8 bases that match TRBD1. The CDR3 loop spans 12 amino acids. The V segment lost 7 bases and the J segment 5 bases; nucleotides outside the gene matches: 4. Germline V gene sequence: CDR1 SQVTM, CDR2 ANQGSEA. As DNA, the CDR3 is TGCAGCGCGGCGACAGGGGATCAGCCCCAGCATTTT. Its translation is CSAATGDQPQHF.